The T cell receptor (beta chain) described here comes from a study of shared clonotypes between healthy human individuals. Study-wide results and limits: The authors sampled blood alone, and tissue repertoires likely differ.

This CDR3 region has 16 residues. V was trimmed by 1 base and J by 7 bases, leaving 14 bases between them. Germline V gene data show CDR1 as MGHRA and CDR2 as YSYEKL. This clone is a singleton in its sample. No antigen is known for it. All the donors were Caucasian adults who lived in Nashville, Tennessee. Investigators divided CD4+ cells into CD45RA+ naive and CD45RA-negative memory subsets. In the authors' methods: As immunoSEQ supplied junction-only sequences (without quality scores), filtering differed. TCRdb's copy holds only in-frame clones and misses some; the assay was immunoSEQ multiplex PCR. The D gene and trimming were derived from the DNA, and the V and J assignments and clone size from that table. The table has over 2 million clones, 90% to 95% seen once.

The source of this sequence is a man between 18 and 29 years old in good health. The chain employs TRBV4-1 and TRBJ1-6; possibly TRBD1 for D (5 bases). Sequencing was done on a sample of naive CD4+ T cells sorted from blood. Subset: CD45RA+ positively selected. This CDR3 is CASSQVHRDANSPLHF. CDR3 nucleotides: TGCGCCAGCAGCCAAGTTCACCGGGACGCAAATTCACCCCTCCACTTT.